Only one count was recorded for the clone carrying this T cell receptor beta chain. Produced via immunoSEQ multiplex PCR; TCRdb's table is partial and in-frame only. The table includes roughly 80,000 clones, approximately 85% detected once. V dropped 5 bases and J dropped 5 bases, with 21 bases sitting between them. CDR1 is SEHNR and CDR2 is FQNEAQ in the germline V gene (reference sequence). This CDR3 region has 16 residues. The data stem from a study of OX40 agonist ivuxolimab in advanced cancers. The V and J genes are TRBV7-9 and TRBJ1-1, with a tentative D call TRBD1 (5 bases). The sequencing here drew on CD4+ or CD8+ T cells sorted from blood, taken in a trial of the OX40 agonist ivuxolimab. This receptor was taken from an adult with an advanced solid tumor such as melanoma, head and neck, liver or kidney cancer. The CDR3 loop is CASSHKVGQGITEAFF. The CDR3 DNA reads as TGTGCCAGCAGCCACAAGGTGGGGCAGGGAATAACTGAAGCTTTCTTT.